A single sample gave rise to the 17 T cell receptor beta chains below, sequenced in a study of blood T cell repertoires in COVID-19. Here immunoSEQ multiplex PCR was the method, and the copy in TCRdb shows in-frame clones only, minus some. The repertoire holds just under 250,000 clones, approximately 86% seen once, with about 3% in the top ten. Specimen: peripheral blood. These receptors were collected from a young woman who had recovered from COVID-19.

The chain uses TRBV18 and TRBJ2-5; 7 bases align to TRBD2. The CDR3 loop spans 17 amino acids. Unmatched junction bases numbered 15, after V lost 6 bases and J lost 2 bases. Germline V CDR1 and CDR2: KGHSH, LQKENI. The DNA for the CDR3 is TGTGCCAGCTCCAATGGGGTACTAGCGAGGAAACAAGAGACCCAGTACTTC. Protein product: CASSNGVLARKQETQYF.

CDR3 DNA sequence: TGTGCCAGCAGTTACGAATTTCCGGAGATCAGACCCCAGCATTTT. Translation: CASSYEFPEIRPQHF. The chain links TRBV6-5 to TRBJ1-5; no firm D call. Trimming pared 2 bases from V and 10 bases from J, leaving 18 bases between. There are 15 residues in the CDR3. Germline lookup yields CDR1 MNHEY and CDR2 SVGAGI.

The V and J genes are TRBV10-3 and TRBJ2-7, with a tentative D call TRBD1 (6 bases). CDR3 length equals 13 residues. Trimming took off 8 bases at V and 0 bases at J, with 11 bases between the two ends. Germline V gene lookup returns CDR1 ENHRY and CDR2 SYGVKD. The CDR3 DNA reads as TGTGCCATCGAGGACAGTAGCTCCTACGAGCAGTACTTC. Its translation: CAIEDSSSYEQYF.

The genes are TRBV9 and TRBJ2-5, with TRBD2 identical over 9 bases. The CDR3 is 16 residues long. Germline V gives CDR1 SGDLS, CDR2 YYNGEE. The ends lost 0 bases at V and 4 bases at J; junction bases unmatched: 7. The CDR3 reads CASSVGFLAGAETQYF. The CDR3 DNA reads TGTGCCAGCAGCGTAGGGTTCTTAGCGGGGGCAGAGACCCAGTACTTC.

This sequence joins TRBV9 and TRBJ2-5; D unresolved. Trimming shortened V by 1 base and J by 1 base, and 11 bases separated the two germline ends. This CDR3 is 15 amino acids long. CDR1 is SGDLS and CDR2 is YYNGEE in the germline V gene. CDR3 nucleotides: TGTGCCAGCAGCGTACAACCCTCTACCCAAGAGACCCAGTACTTC. Its translation is CASSVQPSTQETQYF.

The rearrangement joins TRBV6-2 or TRBV6-3 to TRBJ1-1, with 7 bases matching TRBD1. The CDR3 has 14 residues. From germline, CDR1 is MNHEY and CDR2 SVGEGT. With 4 bases clipped from V and 4 bases from J, the junction kept 6 bases outside the gene matches. The CDR3: CASSLPRGLTEAFF. DNA for the CDR3: TGTGCCAGCAGTTTGCCTAGGGGGCTCACTGAAGCTTTCTTT.

The rearrangement joins TRBV6-4 to TRBJ2-1; D gene unclear. This CDR3 contains 13 residues. CDR1 MRHNA and CDR2 SNTAGT come from the germline V gene. Trimming cost V 2 bases and J 8 bases, with 10 bases left between them. The CDR3 nucleotides read TGTGCCAGCAGTGACCGCTATTTGGATGAGCAGTTCTTC. The encoded protein is CASSDRYLDEQFF.

The table lists this clone with a few counts. This chain connects TRBV6-5 to TRBJ1-6, with D uncertain. Germline CDR1 reads MNHEY; CDR2 reads SVGAGI. This CDR3 is built from 12 residues. Trimming took 4 bases from V and 8 from J, leaving 6 bases between them. The CDR3 reads CASSFLYSPLHF. CDR3 sequence (DNA): TGTGCCAGCAGTTTTCTTTATTCACCCCTCCACTTT.

V is TRBV5-5 and J is TRBJ1-4, with 7 bases aligning to TRBD1. V shed 4 bases and J 4 bases; nucleotides not matched to a gene: 7. CDR3 length: 15 residues. CDR1 is SGHKS, CDR2 YYEKEE, per germline (reference sequence). The CDR3 spells CASSTEQGFNEKLFF. The CDR3 nucleotides are TGTGCCAGCAGCACCGAACAGGGGTTTAATGAAAAACTGTTTTTT.

The chain employs TRBV14 and TRBJ1-4; TRBD1 is a possible D gene (6 bases). The CDR3 is made up of 15 amino acids. Trimming cost V 6 bases and J 3 bases, with 14 bases left between them. Germline assignment: CDR1 SGHDN and CDR2 FVKESK. In DNA form, the CDR3 reads TGTGCCAGCAGTCAACAGGGTGAACCTAATGAAAAACTGTTTTTT. Its translation is CASSQQGEPNEKLFF.

This clone was recorded once. The chain employs TRBV3-1 (or the pseudogene TRBV3-2) and TRBJ1-4; D is unresolved. CDR1 and CDR2 (germline): LGHDT, YNNKEL (reference sequence). Trimming pared 6 bases from V and 4 bases from J, leaving 6 bases between. The CDR3 sequence is 12 residues long. CDR3 sequence (DNA): TGTGCCAGCAGGGAGGGTAATGAAAAACTGTTTTTT. Translating it yields CASREGNEKLFF.

The rearrangement uses TRBV11-2 and TRBJ1-5, with unresolved D. This CDR3 comprises 16 residues. CDR1 is SGHAT, CDR2 FQNNGV, per germline. V was pared by 1 base and J by 0 bases, with 10 bases between. The CDR3 coding sequence is TGTGCCAGCAGCTTAGGTTCGTCAGTTAGCAATCAGCCCCAGCATTTT. Protein sequence: CASSLGSSVSNQPQHF. Full variable domain (remainder filled in from reference TRBV11-2 and TRBJ1-5): EAGVAQSPRYKIIEKRQSVAFWCNPISGHATLYWYQQILGQGPKLLIQFQNNGVVDDSQLPKDRFSAERLKGVDSTLKIQPAKLEDSAVYLCASSLGSSVSNQPQHFGDGTRLSIL.

V is TRBV24-1 and J is TRBJ2-3; possibly TRBD2 for D (6 bases). Per germline, CDR1 KGHDR and CDR2 SFDVKD. The V gene lost 7 bases and the J gene lost 1 base, with 8 bases spanning the gap. The CDR3 is 13 residues long. CDR3 amino acids: CATRGEGTDTQYF. The CDR3 DNA sequence: TGTGCCACCAGAGGGGAGGGCACAGATACGCAGTATTTT.

This sequence joins TRBV14 and TRBJ1-2; 7 nucleotides align to TRBD1. J lost 6 bases, V lost 0 bases, and 10 bases had no gene match. The CDR3 spans 16 residues. Germline V gene lookup returns CDR1 SGHDN and CDR2 FVKESK. In DNA form, the CDR3 reads TGTGCCAGCAGCCAAGAACGGGAGGGAGGGGGCGATGGCTACACCTTC. Translating it yields CASSQEREGGGDGYTF. Combining the CDR3 with reference TRBV14 and TRBJ1-2 gives the whole variable domain EAGVTQFPSHSVIEKGQTVTLRCDPISGHDNLYWYRRVMGKEIKFLLHFVKESKQDESGMPNNRFLAERTGGTYSTLKVQPAELEDSGVYFCASSQEREGGGDGYTFGSGTRLTVV.

The chain recombines TRBV7-9 with TRBJ1-4; D perhaps matches TRBD1 (5 bases). There are 15 residues in the CDR3. Trimming took off 9 bases at V and 0 bases at J, with 14 bases between the two ends. Germline V CDR1 and CDR2: SEHNR, FQNEAQ (reference sequence). The CDR3 DNA is TGTGCCAGGGGGCGGCGGATGACAACTAATGAAAAACTGTTTTTT. Protein sequence: CARGRRMTTNEKLFF.

The V call is TRBV6-2 or TRBV6-3, the J call TRBJ2-7, with 8 bases that match TRBD1. The ends lost 5 bases at V and 0 bases at J; junction bases unmatched: 6. Germline V gene lookup returns CDR1 MNHEY and CDR2 SVGEGT. The CDR3 length is 15 residues. CDR3 in DNA: TGTGCCAGCAGTGTCCAGGGGGCCAGCTCCTACGAGCAGTACTTC. Translated: CASSVQGASSYEQYF.

The chain links TRBV30 to TRBJ1-4, with 9 bases that match TRBD1. The CDR3 consists of 15 residues. The germline gives CDR1 GTSNPN, CDR2 SVGIG (reference sequence). Trimming cost V 2 bases and J 7 bases; bases outside gene matches: 8. The CDR3 DNA reads as TGTGCCTGGAGTCCCGGACAGGGGCTAAGTGAAAAACTGTTTTTT. This encodes CAWSPGQGLSEKLFF.